Following are 15 T cell receptor beta chains from one sample sequenced in a study of blood T cell repertoires in COVID-19. Assay used: immunoSEQ multiplex PCR; TCRdb lists only in-frame clones, some missing. The data show some 200,000 clones, about 76% seen once. The sample comprised peripheral blood. Source of these receptors: a woman in her fifties or sixties with active or convalescent COVID-19.

The chain employs TRBV11-1 and TRBJ1-4, with TRBD1 matching 10 bases. The length of the CDR3 is 15 residues. Germline values: CDR1 SGHAT, CDR2 FQDESV (reference sequence). V gave up 4 bases and J gave up 8 bases; unmatched junction bases: 7. The CDR3 sequence: CASSSGTGEGEKLFF. CDR3 sequence (DNA): TGTGCCAGCAGCTCAGGGACAGGGGAAGGAGAAAAACTGTTTTTT.

The chain combines TRBV7-8 with TRBJ2-7; tentatively, D is TRBD2 (5 bases). The CDR3 length is 17 residues. The ends were cut back, 1 base at V and 2 bases at J, with 18 bases in the middle. Germline V lookup: CDR1 SGHVS, CDR2 FQNEAQ. CDR3 DNA sequence: TGTGCCAGCAGCTTAGGGTCCCCCGGGTCGGGAACCTACGAGCAGTACTTC. Its translation is CASSLGSPGSGTYEQYF.

V and J are TRBV6-2 or TRBV6-3 and TRBJ2-3; the match to TRBD2 covers 9 bases. The length of the CDR3 is 15 residues. The J segment lost 4 bases and the V segment lost 4 bases, leaving 6 bases of the junction unmatched. Germline loops: CDR1 MNHEY, CDR2 SVGEGT. This CDR3 is CASSSSGVGADTQYF. CDR3 sequence (DNA): TGTGCCAGCAGTTCTAGCGGGGTTGGCGCAGATACGCAGTATTTT.

This clone has only one observation. The gene calls are TRBV7-9 and TRBJ2-1; 13 positions agree with TRBD2. The CDR3 is 14 amino acids. J was trimmed by 9 bases and V by 2 bases; bases with no gene match: 1. Germline V gene sequence: CDR1 SEHNR, CDR2 FQNEAQ (reference sequence). The CDR3 reads CASSLTSGGAEQFF. The CDR3 coding sequence is TGTGCCAGCAGCTTAACTAGCGGGGGGGCTGAGCAGTTCTTC.

The chain has TRBV7-3 and TRBJ2-5; D ambiguous. The CDR3 covers 14 residues. Trimming cost V 0 bases and J 4 bases, with 9 bases left between them. The germline CDR1 and CDR2 sequences are SGHTA and FQGTGA. DNA of the CDR3: TGTGCCAGCAGCTTAACAGCTACGGGAGAGACCCAGTACTTC. This gives the protein CASSLTATGETQYF.

The chain is built from TRBV20-1 and TRBJ2-7; D might be TRBD2 (5 bases). The CDR3 length is 11 residues. In germline, CDR1 is DFQATT, CDR2 SNEGSKA (reference sequence). The V and J ends lost 3 bases and 7 bases respectively, with 10 bases between them. CDR3 residues: CSASRGWEQYF. In DNA, the CDR3 is TGCAGTGCTAGCCGGGGTTGGGAGCAGTACTTC.

The rearrangement joins TRBV5-8 to TRBJ1-3; no clear D. This CDR3 comprises 15 residues. Trimming stripped 0 bases from V and 0 bases from J, with 7 bases between. Germline V lookup: CDR1 SGHTS, CDR2 YDEGEE. The chain's CDR3 is CASSLAGYSGNTIYF. The CDR3 coding sequence is TGTGCCAGCAGCTTGGCGGGGTACTCTGGAAACACCATATATTTT.

The CDR3 spells CASSGWTGGLTGYTF. CDR3 nucleotide sequence: TGTGCCAGCAGCGGGTGGACAGGGGGCTTAACGGGCTACACCTTC. The rearrangement links TRBV7-2 to TRBJ1-2, with TRBD1 matching 11 bases. The CDR3 covers 15 residues. Germline V gene data show CDR1 as SGHTA and CDR2 as FQGNSA. The ends lost 5 bases at V and 8 bases at J; junction bases unmatched: 10.

The chain couples TRBV10-3 to TRBJ2-3, with 14 bases that match TRBD2. The V gene's germline CDR1 is ENHRY and CDR2 SYGVKD. V lost 0 bases and J lost 4; bases outside the gene matches: 6. CDR3 length: 18 amino acids. CDR3 loop: CAISESGTSGRISDTQYF. CDR3 DNA: TGTGCCATCAGTGAGTCCGGGACTAGCGGGAGAATCTCAGATACGCAGTATTTT.

This clone has a handful of counts. Other DNA sequences from this sample encode an identical CDR3 as well. J is TRBJ2-3 and V is TRBV19, with 13 bases fitting TRBD2. Germline lookup yields CDR1 LNHDA and CDR2 SQIVND (reference sequence). V dropped 5 bases and J dropped 0; count of bases not matched to a gene: 8. This CDR3 comprises 18 residues. The CDR3 reads CASSGGLAGAPSTDTQYF. CDR3 in DNA: TGTGCCAGTAGTGGTGGACTAGCGGGGGCCCCTAGCACAGATACGCAGTATTTT.

This rearrangement joins TRBV2 to TRBJ2-5; 11 bases map to TRBD1. CDR1 is SNHLY and CDR2 is FYNNEI in the germline V gene. V gave up 6 bases and J gave up 4 bases; unmatched junction bases: 7. The length of the CDR3 is 15 residues. The CDR3 loop reads CASSQDRGQGETQYF. CDR3 DNA sequence: TGTGCCAGCAGCCAGGACAGGGGGCAAGGAGAGACCCAGTACTTC.

The chain joins TRBV6-2 or TRBV6-3 to TRBJ2-3; D is undetermined. V was trimmed by 2 bases and J by 2 bases, leaving 8 bases between them. Germline V gene sequence: CDR1 MNHEY, CDR2 SVGEGT. The CDR3 sequence is 14 residues long. Written as DNA, the CDR3 is TGTGCCAGCAGTTACCCCGACACCACAGATACGCAGTATTTT. Encoded protein: CASSYPDTTDTQYF.

The chain is built from TRBV28 and TRBJ1-1; no reliable D call. V lost 4 bases and J lost 0, with 6 bases in between. The length of the CDR3 is 13 residues. Germline V lookup: CDR1 MDHEN, CDR2 SYDVKM. CDR3 DNA sequence: TGTGCCAGCAGTTATCAGATGAACACTGAAGCTTTCTTT. Translation gives CASSYQMNTEAFF.

A single count supports this clone. The chain links TRBV7-2 to TRBJ2-1, with a possible D match to TRBD1 (5 bases). The V and J ends lost 4 bases and 3 bases respectively, with 13 bases between them. CDR3 length equals 15 residues. The germline V gene encodes CDR1 SGHTA and CDR2 FQGNSA. The CDR3 sequence: CASSSRVGHYNEQFF. Written as DNA, the CDR3 is TGTGCCAGCAGCTCCAGGGTAGGCCACTACAATGAGCAGTTCTTC.

The chain is built from TRBV11-2 and TRBJ2-7; 8 nucleotides line up with TRBD1. CDR3 length: 14 amino acids. Trimming cost V 2 bases and J 2 bases; bases outside gene matches: 2. CDR1 and CDR2 (germline): SGHAT, FQNNGV. The CDR3 sequence: CASSLIQGAYEQYF. CDR3 sequence (DNA): TGTGCCAGCAGCTTAATACAGGGGGCCTACGAGCAGTACTTC.